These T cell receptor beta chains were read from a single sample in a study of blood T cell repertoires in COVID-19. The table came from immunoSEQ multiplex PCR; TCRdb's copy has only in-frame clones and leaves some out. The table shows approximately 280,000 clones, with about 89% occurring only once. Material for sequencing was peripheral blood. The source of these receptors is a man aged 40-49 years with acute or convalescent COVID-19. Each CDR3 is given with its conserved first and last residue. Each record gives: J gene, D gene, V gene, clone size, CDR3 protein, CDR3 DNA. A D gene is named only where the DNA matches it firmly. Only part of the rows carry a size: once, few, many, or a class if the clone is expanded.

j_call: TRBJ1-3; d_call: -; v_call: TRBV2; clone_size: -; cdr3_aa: CASSNQRNTIYF; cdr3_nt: TGTGCCAGCAGTAATCAGAGAAACACCATATATTTT
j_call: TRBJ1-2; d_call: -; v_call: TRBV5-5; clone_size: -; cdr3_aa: CASSFRAGLWVYGYTF; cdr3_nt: TGTGCCAGCAGCTTTAGGGCAGGGCTATGGGTCTATGGCTACACCTTC
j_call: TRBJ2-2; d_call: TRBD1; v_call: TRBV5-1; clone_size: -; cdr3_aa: CASSLAQGAYTGELFF; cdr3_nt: TGCGCCAGCAGCTTGGCCCAGGGGGCGTACACCGGGGAGCTGTTTTTT
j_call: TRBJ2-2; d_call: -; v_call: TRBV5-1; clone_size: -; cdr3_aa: CASSLVAGPGELFF; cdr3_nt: TGCGCCAGCAGCTTGGTCGCGGGGCCCGGGGAGCTGTTTTTT
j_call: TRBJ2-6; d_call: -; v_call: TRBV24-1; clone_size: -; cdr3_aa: CATGGISGANVLTF; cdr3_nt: TGTGCCACCGGCGGTATCTCTGGGGCCAACGTCCTGACTTTC
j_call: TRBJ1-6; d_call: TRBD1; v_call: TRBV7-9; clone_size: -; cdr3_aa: CASSQTGLGSPLHF; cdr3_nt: TGTGCCAGCAGCCAGACAGGGTTAGGTTCACCCCTCCACTTT
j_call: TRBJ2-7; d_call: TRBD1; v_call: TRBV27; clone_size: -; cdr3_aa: CASSYYRGGEQYF; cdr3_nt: TGTGCCAGCAGTTACTACAGGGGTGGGGAGCAGTACTTC
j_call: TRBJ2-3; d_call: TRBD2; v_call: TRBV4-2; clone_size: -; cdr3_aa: CASSAQRGAPQYF; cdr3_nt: TGTGCCAGCAGCGCTCAGCGGGGGGCCCCGCAGTATTTT
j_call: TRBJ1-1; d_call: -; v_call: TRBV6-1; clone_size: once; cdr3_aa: CASSEEEANTEAFF; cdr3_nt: TGTGCCAGCAGTGAAGAAGAGGCGAACACTGAAGCTTTCTTT
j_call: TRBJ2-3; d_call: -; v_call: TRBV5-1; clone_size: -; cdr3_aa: CASSLVRGGTDTQYF; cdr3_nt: TGCGCCAGCAGCTTGGTCCGGGGAGGCACAGATACGCAGTATTTT
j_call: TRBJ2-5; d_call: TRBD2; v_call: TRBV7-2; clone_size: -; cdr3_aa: CASSPPEERGRETQYF; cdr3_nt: TGTGCCAGCAGCCCTCCCGAGGAGCGGGGACGGGAGACCCAGTACTTC
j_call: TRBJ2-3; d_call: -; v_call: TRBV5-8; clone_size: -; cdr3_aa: CASSPQGRVDTQYF; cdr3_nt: TGTGCCAGCAGTCCCCAGGGCCGGGTAGATACGCAGTATTTT
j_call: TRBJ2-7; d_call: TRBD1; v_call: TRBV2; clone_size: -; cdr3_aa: CASKDRGGDEQYF; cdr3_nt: TGTGCCAGCAAGGACAGGGGTGGCGACGAGCAGTACTTC
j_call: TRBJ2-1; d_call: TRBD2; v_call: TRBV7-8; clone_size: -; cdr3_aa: CASSLLGLAGFNEQFF; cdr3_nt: TGTGCCAGCAGCTTGCTGGGACTAGCGGGGTTCAATGAGCAGTTCTTC
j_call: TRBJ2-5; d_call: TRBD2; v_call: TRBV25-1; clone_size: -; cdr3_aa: CASSPGLAGLETQYF; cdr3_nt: TGTGCCAGCAGCCCCGGTCTAGCGGGGCTCGAGACCCAGTACTTC
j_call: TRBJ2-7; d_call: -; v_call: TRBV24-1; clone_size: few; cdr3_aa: CATSSGRPYEQYF; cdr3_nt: TGTGCCACCAGCTCAGGTCGCCCCTACGAGCAGTACTTC
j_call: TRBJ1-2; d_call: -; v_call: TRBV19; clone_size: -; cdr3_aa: CASSIVAGVYGYTF; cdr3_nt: TGTGCCAGTAGTATAGTTGCCGGAGTCTATGGCTACACCTTC
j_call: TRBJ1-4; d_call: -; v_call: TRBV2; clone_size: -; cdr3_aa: CASLQANEKLFF; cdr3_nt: TGTGCCAGCTTACAGGCTAATGAAAAACTGTTTTTT
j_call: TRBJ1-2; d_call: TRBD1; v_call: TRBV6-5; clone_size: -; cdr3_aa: CASSRTGNYGYTF; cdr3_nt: TGTGCCAGCAGCCGGACAGGGAACTATGGCTACACCTTC
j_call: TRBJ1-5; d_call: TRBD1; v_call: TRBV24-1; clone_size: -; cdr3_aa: CATSDSSGGSQPQHF; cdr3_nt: TGTGCCACCAGTGATTCATCAGGGGGGAGTCAGCCCCAGCATTTT
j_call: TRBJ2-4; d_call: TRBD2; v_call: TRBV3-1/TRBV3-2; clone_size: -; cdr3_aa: CASSQDLGGGPLGAKNIQYF; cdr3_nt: TGTGCCAGCAGCCAAGATCTGGGCGGGGGGCCCCTGGGCGCCAAAAACATTCAGTACTTC
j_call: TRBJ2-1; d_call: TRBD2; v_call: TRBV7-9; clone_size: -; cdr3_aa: CASSLVGGNYNEQFF; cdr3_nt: TGTGCCAGCAGCTTAGTCGGGGGGAACTACAATGAGCAGTTCTTC
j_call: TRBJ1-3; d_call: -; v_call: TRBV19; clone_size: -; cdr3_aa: CASSEQHRGNTIYF; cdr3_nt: TGTGCCAGTAGTGAACAGCATCGTGGAAACACCATATATTTT
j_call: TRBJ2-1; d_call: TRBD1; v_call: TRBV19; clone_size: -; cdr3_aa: CASSPFRDRGMDNEQFF; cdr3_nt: TGTGCCAGTAGTCCCTTCCGGGACAGGGGTATGGACAATGAGCAGTTCTTC
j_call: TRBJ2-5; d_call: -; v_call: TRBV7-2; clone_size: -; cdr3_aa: CASSLDAGESKTQYF; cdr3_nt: TGTGCCAGCAGCTTAGACGCAGGGGAGTCGAAGACCCAGTACTTC
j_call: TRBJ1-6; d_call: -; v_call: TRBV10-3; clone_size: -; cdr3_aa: CAISESAANSPLHF; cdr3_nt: TGTGCCATCAGTGAATCTGCGGCGAATTCACCCCTCCACTTT
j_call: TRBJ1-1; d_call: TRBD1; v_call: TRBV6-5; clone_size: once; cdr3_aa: CASSFGQGSTEAFF; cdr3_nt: TGTGCCAGCAGTTTCGGACAGGGGAGCACTGAAGCTTTCTTT
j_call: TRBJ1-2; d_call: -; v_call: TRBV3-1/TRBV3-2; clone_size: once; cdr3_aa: CASSQGGPRGYGYTF; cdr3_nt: TGTGCCAGCAGCCAAGGGGGGCCCAGGGGATATGGCTACACCTTC
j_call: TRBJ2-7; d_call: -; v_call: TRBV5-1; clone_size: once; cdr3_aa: CASTQSPGGSEQYF; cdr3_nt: TGCGCCAGCACCCAATCACCAGGGGGGAGCGAGCAGTACTTC
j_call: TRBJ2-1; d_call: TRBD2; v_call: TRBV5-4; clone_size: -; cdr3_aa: CASSRTSGAYNEQFF; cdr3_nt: TGTGCCAGCAGCCGGACTAGCGGGGCCTACAATGAGCAGTTCTTC
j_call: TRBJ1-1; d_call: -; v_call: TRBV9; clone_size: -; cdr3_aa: CASSVGGVGRNTEAFF; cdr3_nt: TGTGCCAGCAGCGTAGGAGGAGTCGGAAGGAACACTGAAGCTTTCTTT
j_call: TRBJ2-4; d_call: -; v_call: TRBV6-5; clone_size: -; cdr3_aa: CASTLKNIQYF; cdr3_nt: TGTGCCAGCACCCTGAAAAACATTCAGTACTTC
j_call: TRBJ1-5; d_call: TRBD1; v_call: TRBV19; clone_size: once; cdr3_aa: CASSFRQGAGNQPQHF; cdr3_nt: TGTGCCAGTAGTTTCAGACAGGGGGCGGGCAATCAGCCCCAGCATTTT
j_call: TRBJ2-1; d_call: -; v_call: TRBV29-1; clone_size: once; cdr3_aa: CSVDAMTVYNEQFF; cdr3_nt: TGCAGCGTTGACGCTATGACAGTCTACAATGAGCAGTTCTTC
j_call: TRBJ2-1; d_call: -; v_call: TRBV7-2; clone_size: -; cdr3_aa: CASSLAGLNEQFF; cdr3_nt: TGTGCCAGCAGCTTAGCGGGACTGAATGAGCAGTTCTTC